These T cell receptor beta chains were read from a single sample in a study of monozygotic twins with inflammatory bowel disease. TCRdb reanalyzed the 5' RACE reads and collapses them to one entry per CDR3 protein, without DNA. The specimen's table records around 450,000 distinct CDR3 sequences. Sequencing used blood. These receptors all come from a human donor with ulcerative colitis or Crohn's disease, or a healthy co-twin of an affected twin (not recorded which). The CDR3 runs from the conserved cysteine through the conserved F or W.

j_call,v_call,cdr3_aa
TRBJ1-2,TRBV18,CASSQQVGDGGYTF
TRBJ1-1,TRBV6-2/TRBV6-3,CASKESRAEAFF
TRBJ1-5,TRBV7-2,CASSLASGFNQPQHF
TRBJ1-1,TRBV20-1,CSARPTWENTEAFF
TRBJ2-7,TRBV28,CASGTGPLYEQYF
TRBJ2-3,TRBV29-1,CSVEWRASGPDTQYF
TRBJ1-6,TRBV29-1,CSVRVNNSPLHF
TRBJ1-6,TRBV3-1,CASSGFGTGKPPLHF
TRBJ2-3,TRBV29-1,CSVEGGRTGWADTQYF
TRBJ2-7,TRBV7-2,CASSYLGTGDEQYF
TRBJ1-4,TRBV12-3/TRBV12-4,CASSSGGGPREKLFF
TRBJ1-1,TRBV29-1,CSVEENTEAFF
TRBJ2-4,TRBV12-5,CASGSRDIAKNIQYF
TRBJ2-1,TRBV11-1,CASSFEGASSPYNEQFF
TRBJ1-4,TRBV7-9,CASSLGQGQNEKLFF
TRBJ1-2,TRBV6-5,CASSYSAVGAYGYTF
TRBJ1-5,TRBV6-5,CASSFAGDQPQHF
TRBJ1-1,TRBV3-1,CASSQETGNTEAFF
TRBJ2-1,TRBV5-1,CASSSTGGRVNEQFF
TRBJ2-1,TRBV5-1,CASSLLSGGAHEQFF
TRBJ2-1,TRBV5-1,CASSLAGQVLVLNEQFF
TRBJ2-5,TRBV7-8,CASSGMGETQYF
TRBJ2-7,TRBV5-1,CASSLSSGLPREQYF
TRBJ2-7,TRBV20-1,CSALRTGEAYEQYF
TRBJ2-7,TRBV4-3,CASSQQASGPYEQYF
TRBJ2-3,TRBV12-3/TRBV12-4,CASSSTRGTQYF
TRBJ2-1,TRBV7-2,CASSHRLAEPREQFF
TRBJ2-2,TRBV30,CAYEGGDASTGELFF
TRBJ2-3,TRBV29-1,CSVEGTTDTQYF
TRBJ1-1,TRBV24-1,CATSDVFGTDGTFF
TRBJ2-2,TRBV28,CASSLRPDSHTGELFF
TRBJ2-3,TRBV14,CASSQTGLGTDTQYF
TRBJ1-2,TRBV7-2,CASSLGVGAVYGYTF
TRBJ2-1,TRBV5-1,CASSPGDRGRGEQFF
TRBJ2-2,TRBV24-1,CATSDPRPGYTGELFF
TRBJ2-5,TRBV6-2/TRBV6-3,CASSYPLQPGRYQETQYF
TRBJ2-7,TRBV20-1,CSAKRLAGPPSYEQYF
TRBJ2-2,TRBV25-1,CASSGFSGSHTGELFF
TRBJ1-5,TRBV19,CASSTRDSVYSNQPQHF
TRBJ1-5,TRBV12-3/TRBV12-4,CASSLLQREPQHF
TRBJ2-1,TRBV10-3,CAISESTGGEQFF
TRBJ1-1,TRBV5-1,CASSKTGVTEAFF
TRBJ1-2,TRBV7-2,CASSSTPGGSSFSF
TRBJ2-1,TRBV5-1,CASSSPGQGPNEQFF
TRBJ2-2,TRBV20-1,CSARSPPTGELFF
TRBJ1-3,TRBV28,CASSFRADFKYAIYF
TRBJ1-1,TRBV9,CASSVEASTEAFF
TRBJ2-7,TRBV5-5,CASSTGPSKDF
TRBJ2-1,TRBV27,CASSPERGGEQFF
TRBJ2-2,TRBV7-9,CASSLRYANTGELFF